This entry concerns a single T cell receptor beta chain. The entry originates in a study of T cell changes during pregnancy in multiple sclerosis. Profiling relied on immunoSEQ multiplex PCR, and the TCRdb table lists in-frame clones only, not all of them. The sample has 50,000 to 65,000 clones, roughly 88% seen once. The sequenced sample was peripheral blood, obtained in the first trimester of pregnancy. The clonotype was recovered from a female donor with multiple sclerosis, enrolled in a pregnancy study.

For the CDR3, the DNA is TGTGCCAGCAGTCCTGACATCACCTACGAGCAGTACTTC. Protein product: CASSPDITYEQYF. The chain combines TRBV28 with TRBJ2-7; unclear D gene. The germline gives CDR1 MDHEN, CDR2 SYDVKM. The CDR3 runs to 13 residues. V gave up 5 bases and J gave up 2 bases, with 10 bases separating them.